Given below is one T cell receptor beta chain in context. The sample comes from a study of Ad26.COV2.S vaccination and SARS-CoV-2 variants. Assay used: immunoSEQ multiplex PCR; TCRdb lists only in-frame clones, some missing. The profile shows some 290,000 clones, approximately 80% of them singletons. The length of the CDR3 is 19 residues. The V gene lost 3 bases and the J gene lost 7 bases, with 27 bases spanning the gap. Germline V gene sequence: CDR1 MNHEY, CDR2 SMNVEV (reference sequence). The treatment: roughly 19 received Ad26.COV2.S at low or high dose, single or two shots; several received placebo; per-sample allocation not given. The investigators took samples on day 63 after the first vaccine or placebo injection.

The receptor's source is a person between 18 and 65 years old who received the Ad26.COV2.S COVID-19 vaccine or a placebo. The V and J genes are TRBV27 and TRBJ2-2; D may be TRBD2 (6 bases). The sequencing used peripheral blood, collected in a trial of Ad26.COV2.S vaccine versus placebo. In nucleotides, the CDR3 is TGTGCCAGCAGTTTTGAGACGCCCGGGCGTACCCTCGGGGGCGGGGAGCTGTTTTTT. It codes for CASSFETPGRTLGGGELFF.